Each of the 24 T cell receptor beta chains below was sequenced from the same sample in a study of glioma-infiltrating T cells. The iRepertoire nested amplicon-rescue multiplex PCR amplified TCR alpha and beta CDR3s from RNA. MiXCR, applied by TCRdb to the multiplex PCR reads, yields one record per CDR3 protein. Among around 150,000 distinct CDR3 sequences listed, roughly 43% were seen once. The sample was glioma tissue, nonneoplastic brain tissue, or PBMCs (not recorded which). Every receptor here comes from a human donor with low-grade glioma or glioblastoma, undergoing nonglioma brain surgery, or in good health (not recorded which).

In its sample, this clonotype was seen many times. The chain joins TRBV28 to TRBJ1-1; the match to TRBD1 covers 10 bases. V shed 7 bases and J 5 bases; nucleotides not matched to a gene: 10. The V gene's germline CDR1 is MDHEN and CDR2 SYDVKM. The CDR3 is 15 residues long. The CDR3 loop is CASKKPGQGQTEAFF. The CDR3 DNA follows: TGTGCCAGCAAAAAGCCGGGACAGGGGCAGACTGAAGCTTTCTTT.

The chain recombines TRBV9 with TRBJ2-3, with 11 bases lining up with TRBD2. Germline lookup yields CDR1 SGDLS and CDR2 YYNGEE. V was clipped by 4 bases and J by 4 bases; unmatched bases: 8. The CDR3 sequence is 16 residues long. CDR3 amino acids: CASSQISGRAADTQYF. The CDR3 nucleotides read TGTGCCAGCAGCCAGATTAGCGGGAGGGCCGCAGATACGCAGTATTTT.

This sequence joins TRBV15 and TRBJ1-5, with D unresolved. Germline V CDR1 and CDR2: LNHNV, YYDKDF (reference sequence). The ends were cut back, 0 bases at V and 0 bases at J, with 12 bases in the middle. This CDR3 has 17 amino acids. The CDR3 DNA follows: TGTGCCACCAGCAGAGAAGCGGCAGGTCATAGCAATCAGCCCCAGCATTTT. This codes for CATSREAAGHSNQPQHF.

This clonotype was found a few times. The CDR3 region has the DNA TGCAGTGCGAGTGCGGCAGACCAAGAGACCCAGTACTTC. Translating it yields CSASAADQETQYF. The V call is TRBV20-1, the J call TRBJ2-5; D is ambiguous. CDR1 is DFQATT and CDR2 is SNEGSKA in the germline V gene (reference sequence). V was pared by 6 bases and J by 0 bases, with 11 bases between. The CDR3 totals 13 residues.

This chain uses TRBV20-1 with TRBJ2-7; D is unclear. V was clipped by 3 bases and J by 6 bases, with 9 bases between them. Germline V gene lookup returns CDR1 DFQATT and CDR2 SNEGSKA (reference sequence). The CDR3 sequence is 11 residues long. The CDR3 here is CSAREWAEQYF. The DNA for the CDR3 is TGCAGTGCTAGGGAGTGGGCCGAGCAGTACTTC.

The V and J genes are TRBV7-2 and TRBJ2-3, with a weak D call TRBD2 (5 bases). Germline lookup yields CDR1 SGHTA and CDR2 FQGNSA. This CDR3 is built from 15 residues. The germline V and J ends were trimmed by 1 base and 1 base, with 9 bases remaining between them. The CDR3 is CASSLDWGGTDTQYF. The CDR3 DNA reads as TGTGCCAGCAGCTTAGATTGGGGAGGCACAGATACGCAGTATTTT. Drawing the rest from reference TRBV7-2 and TRBJ2-3, the complete variable domain is GAGVSQSPSNKVTEKGKDVELRCDPISGHTALYWYRQSLGQGLEFLIYFQGNSAPDKSGLPSDRFSAERTGGSVSTLTIQRTQQEDSAVYLCASSLDWGGTDTQYFGPGTRLTVL.

The V and J genes are TRBV25-1 and TRBJ1-5, with D uncertain. Deletions cut 5 bases from V and 2 bases from J, with 7 bases between. Germline V lookup: CDR1 MGHDK, CDR2 SYGVNS. The CDR3 length is 13 residues. The CDR3 nucleotides read TGTGCCAGCAGTAACACGGGCAATCAGCCCCAGCATTTT. This gives the protein CASSNTGNQPQHF. Filled out from reference TRBV25-1 and TRBJ1-5, the complete variable domain reads EADIYQTPRYLVIGTGKKITLECSQTMGHDKMYWYQQDPGMELHLIHYSYGVNSTEKGDLSSESTVSRIRTEHFPLTLESARPSHTSQYLCASSNTGNQPQHFGDGTRLSIL.

V gene TRBV20-1 combines with J gene TRBJ2-2, with 11 nucleotides matching TRBD2. Germline trimming cut 0 bases from V and 3 bases from J; bases unmatched to any gene: 9. In germline, CDR1 is DFQATT, CDR2 SNEGSKA (reference sequence). This CDR3 is 18 amino acids long. The CDR3 DNA reads as TGCAGTGCTAGAGATCGTATTAGCGGGGGGGCAGACACCGGGGAGCTGTTTTTT. The encoded protein is CSARDRISGGADTGELFF.

This chain uses TRBV27 with TRBJ2-7; 10 bases match TRBD1. Germline trimming cut 8 bases from V and 5 bases from J; bases unmatched to any gene: 9. Germline V CDR1 and CDR2: MNHEY, SMNVEV (reference sequence). This CDR3 is built from 14 residues. The DNA of the CDR3 is TGTGCCAGCGGCGTCGGACAGGGGGTCAACGAGCAGTACTTC. Translated: CASGVGQGVNEQYF.

The chain recombines TRBV20-1 with TRBJ2-3, with 7 positions matching TRBD2. Germline lookup yields CDR1 DFQATT and CDR2 SNEGSKA (reference sequence). V shed 3 bases, J shed 5 bases, and the junction held 8 bases outside the gene matches. CDR3 size: 14 residues. The CDR3 DNA follows: TGCAGTGCTAGCTGGGCGGGAGAGTTAGATACGCAGTATTTT. This sequence encodes CSASWAGELDTQYF.

The V gene is TRBV5-6, the J gene TRBJ1-5; D perhaps matches TRBD1 (6 bases). The CDR3 is 16 residues long. Trimming pared 3 bases from V and 7 bases from J, leaving 20 bases between. Germline CDR1 is SGHDT and CDR2 is YYEEEE. The CDR3 bases are TGTGCCAGCAGCTCCTTGGGACCACAGGGCGGACAGCCCCAGCATTTT. Its translation is CASSSLGPQGGQPQHF.

The table lists this clonotype with a few counts. The chain carries TRBV4-1 and TRBJ1-4, with D possibly TRBD1 on 5 matching bases. This CDR3 is built from 15 residues. The V end lost 0 bases, the J end lost 5 bases, and 10 bases lay between the germline ends. Germline V gene lookup returns CDR1 MGHRA and CDR2 YSYEKL. For the CDR3, the DNA is TGCGCCAGCAGCCAAGAGGGGGACGAGAATGAAAAACTGTTTTTT. Amino acid sequence: CASSQEGDENEKLFF.

A word on this clonotype: Germline and junction disagree at one end, which may indicate a read error. The chain carries TRBV6-2 or TRBV6-3 and TRBJ2-7; TRBD1 is a possible D gene (6 bases). The CDR3 has 13 amino acids. The germline gives CDR1 MNHEY, CDR2 SVGEGT. CDR3 in amino acids: CAISVDSSYEQYF. The CDR3 DNA is TGTGCCATCAGTGTGGACAGCTCCTACGAGCAGTACTTC.

V gene TRBV4-1 combines with J gene TRBJ2-3; D gene ambiguous. Germline values: CDR1 MGHRA, CDR2 YSYEKL. The CDR3 has 13 residues. Trimming took 1 base from V and 11 from J, leaving 13 bases between them. CDR3 DNA sequence: TGCGCCAGCAGCCAAGCAATCCCTTGGGAGCAGTATTTT. This gives the protein CASSQAIPWEQYF.

The rearrangement links TRBV4-1 to TRBJ2-1; the D gene is possibly TRBD2 (6 bases). The CDR3 totals 14 residues. CDR1 and CDR2 from the germline V gene are MGHRA and YSYEKL. V was pared by 0 bases and J by 9 bases, with 12 bases between. The CDR3 DNA reads as TGCGCCAGCAGCCAAGAAGGAGTGCGGGGTGAGCAGTTCTTC. It specifies CASSQEGVRGEQFF.

The J gene is TRBJ1-5, the V gene TRBV6-1; 9 bases are a match to TRBD1. Germline V lookup: CDR1 MNHNS, CDR2 SASEGT. The V gene end was trimmed by 7 bases and the J gene end by 7 bases; junction bases not matched to a gene: 5. The CDR3 covers 13 residues. The CDR3, as DNA: TGTGCCAGCATGGACAGGGGTGGGCAGCCCCAGCATTTT. Its protein is CASMDRGGQPQHF.

This clonotype was seen a handful of times. The J gene is TRBJ2-3, the V gene TRBV12-3 or TRBV12-4, with a possible D match to TRBD1 (5 bases). The CDR3 is 15 residues long. With 6 bases removed from V and 1 base from J, the gap between germline ends came to 14 bases. CDR3 sequence (DNA): TGTGCCAGCAGGCGACAGCTTGGGGGCACAGATACGCAGTATTTT. This gives the protein CASRRQLGGTDTQYF.

The chain uses TRBV28 and TRBJ1-5, with unresolved D. Germline V gene data show CDR1 as MDHEN and CDR2 as SYDVKM. The CDR3 has 12 amino acids. The CDR3 DNA reads as TGTGCGTACGGGGTTTCTCATCAGCCCCAGCATTTT. Its translation: CAYGVSHQPQHF.

V is TRBV25-1 and J is TRBJ1-2, with TRBD1 matching over 10 bases. Germline V lookup: CDR1 MGHDK, CDR2 SYGVNS. The CDR3 runs 13 residues. Trimming removed 6 bases from V and 8 bases from J; junction bases left unmatched: 6. As DNA, the CDR3 is TGTGCCAGCAGCTGGGACAGGGGAGGGGGCTACACCTTC. It is translated as CASSWDRGGGYTF.

The chain joins TRBV10-3 to TRBJ2-3; no definite D call. This CDR3 is built from 13 residues. Trimming removed 5 bases at V and 6 bases at J, with 12 bases between. Per the germline V gene, CDR1 is ENHRY and CDR2 is SYGVKD. Here the CDR3 DNA reads TGTGCCATCAGTCTGTCCCCGGCGGATACGCAGTATTTT. Translation gives CAISLSPADTQYF.

The V gene is TRBV18, the J gene TRBJ2-1; 9 bases map to TRBD2. Germline CDR1 reads KGHSH; CDR2 reads LQKENI. The V and J ends lost 3 bases and 5 bases, in that order; junction bases with no gene match: 5. This CDR3 is built from 15 residues. CDR3 sequence reads: CASSPAGGRNNEQFF. In DNA form, the CDR3 reads TGTGCCAGCTCACCCGCGGGGGGGAGGAACAATGAGCAGTTCTTC.

This chain uses TRBV6-5 with TRBJ1-2; D is undetermined. Germline V gives CDR1 MNHEY, CDR2 SVGAGI. Between the trimmed V and J ends, which lost 6 bases and 8 bases, there was a span of 13 bases. The CDR3 consists of 12 residues. The CDR3 DNA reads TGTGCCAGCAGCCAGCCCCACGAGGGCTACACCTTC. This gives the protein CASSQPHEGYTF.

This chain uses TRBV20-1 with TRBJ2-3; 9 nucleotides align to TRBD2. The CDR3 loop spans 17 amino acids. J lost 2 bases, V lost 3 bases, and 12 bases had no gene match. Germline loops: CDR1 DFQATT, CDR2 SNEGSKA (reference sequence). The CDR3 DNA reads TGCAGTGCTAGCCCCCTAGAGAGCGGGGGGACCACAGATACGCAGTATTTT. Translation gives CSASPLESGGTTDTQYF.

V is TRBV7-2 and J is TRBJ2-3; D might be TRBD2 (7 bases). CDR3 length: 16 residues. The germline V gene encodes CDR1 SGHTA and CDR2 FQGNSA. V was pared by 7 bases and J by 1 base, with 18 bases between. This chain's CDR3 is CASNQRGGRGTDTQYF. In DNA, the CDR3 is TGTGCCAGCAACCAGAGGGGGGGGCGAGGCACAGATACGCAGTATTTT.